This T cell receptor (beta chain) came from a study of cytomegalovirus exposure and HLA in healthy donors. Study-wide results and limits: Researchers reportedly found TCR beta sequences accurately predicted most subjects' HLA-A and HLA-B alleles. In a later analysis, several top co-occurrence clusters appeared linked to parvovirus B19, influenza, CMV and Epstein-Barr virus. In vitro testing confirmed a few CMV-associated chains as specific for CMV antigens.

A word on this clone: The antigen is unknown.

A multiplex PCR was run with 60 Vbeta primers and 13 Jbeta primers. The method was immunoSEQ multiplex PCR; TCRdb's version includes in-frame clones alone and lacks a portion of them. The sample lists 95,000 to 100,000 clones; 85% were seen once. Germline V gene data show CDR1 as MGHDK and CDR2 as SYGVNS. CDR3 length equals 14 residues. Deletions cut 1 base from V and 5 bases from J, with 12 bases between. The receptor was isolated from a man younger than 40 in good health and CMV-seronegative. The chain joins TRBV25-1 to TRBJ2-7; a possible D gene is TRBD1 (6 bases). Sample: PBMCs. CDR3: CASSEWNEGDEQYF. In DNA form, the CDR3 reads TGTGCCAGCAGTGAATGGAATGAGGGGGACGAGCAGTACTTC.